There are many counts of the clone carrying this T cell receptor (beta chain). What it binds is not known. Pregnancy or lactation, uncontrolled infections and other autoimmune diseases were grounds for excluding patients. Amplified material comprised TCR beta CDR3 regions derived from RNA transcripts. The library came from an HTBI-primed first-round RT-PCR and a second-round multiplex PCR. TCRdb re-called the multiplex PCR reads through MiXCR, storing one row per CDR3 protein. This sample has over a million distinct CDR3 sequences; about two fifths occur once, and the top ten carry around 10%. This record belongs to a study of Graves' ophthalmopathy and Graves' hyperthyroidism. V lost 0 bases to trimming and J lost 10 bases, with 7 bases between them. The CDR3 extends over 12 amino acids. Per the germline V gene, CDR1 is SGHDT and CDR2 is YYEEEE. Notes on the study in general: In blood appeared most of the expanded thyroid clonotypes whose frequency exceeded 0.001.

Sequencing was carried out using peripheral blood or thyroid tissue (not recorded which). The TCR originated in an adult man with Graves' hyperthyroidism. V is TRBV5-6 and J is TRBJ1-4; D remains ambiguous. CDR3 DNA sequence: TGTGCCAGCAGCTTGGAGTCCGGAAAACTGTTTTTT. Translated: CASSLESGKLFF.